This T cell receptor (beta chain) originates from a study of identical twins. Trimming pared 5 bases from V and 4 bases from J, leaving 19 bases between. The germline V gene encodes CDR1 DFQATT and CDR2 SNEGSKA (reference sequence). The CDR3 is 15 amino acids. This clonotype was recorded at least ten times. TCRdb analysed the 5' RACE reads with MiXCR anew, one entry per CDR3 protein. The sample holds a few hundred thousand distinct CDR3 sequences, approximately 9.6% seen once. This sample was also put to use in a study of yellow fever vaccine responses in identical twins.

This rearrangement joins TRBV20-1 to TRBJ2-3, with D possibly TRBD2 on 6 matching bases. This TCR was recovered from a woman in her late teens or twenties in good health. The source material was PBMCs. The DNA of the CDR3 is TGCAGTGCTCCGACTAGTATCTCTCCGGCAGATACGCAGTATTTT. Translating it yields CSAPTSISPADTQYF.